Presented here are 5 T cell receptor beta chains from one specimen sequenced in a study of T cell responses to AZD1222 COVID-19 vaccine. Clones were sequenced by immunoSEQ multiplex PCR, and TCRdb holds only the in-frame ones, with some missing. The data hold around 100,000 clones, with 70% to 90% observed a single time. Here the sequenced sample was peripheral blood, taken on day 0 of MenACWY control vaccination. These receptors all come from an adult in good health.

The chain recombines TRBV27 with TRBJ1-5, with 8 bases that match TRBD1. V gave up 2 bases and J gave up 6 bases; unmatched junction bases: 6. The CDR3 spans 15 residues. Germline V gives CDR1 MNHEY, CDR2 SMNVEV (reference sequence). In nucleotides, the CDR3 is TGTGCCAGCAGTTTAGGCCCGACAGGGGTTCAGCCCCAGCATTTT. Translated: CASSLGPTGVQPQHF.

The count of this clone is one. The rearrangement joins TRBV28 to TRBJ2-5; 11 bases align to TRBD1. The CDR3 runs to 16 residues. V lost 0 bases, J lost 7 bases, and 7 bases stayed unmatched. Looked up from germline, CDR1 is MDHEN and CDR2 is SYDVKM. The CDR3 DNA sequence: TGTGCCAGCAGTTTATGGGACAGGGGGCTAGGGGGGACCCAGTACTTC. This translates into CASSLWDRGLGGTQYF. The variable domain in full, with the rest retrieved from reference TRBV28 and TRBJ2-5, is DVKVTQSSRYLVKRTGEKVFLECVQDMDHENMFWYRQDPGLGLRLIYFSYDVKMKEKGDIPEGYSVSREKKERFSLILESASTNQTSMYLCASSLWDRGLGGTQYFGPGTRLLVL.

The chain is built from TRBV6-5 and TRBJ1-6; D unclear. V lost 8 bases to trimming and J lost 6 bases, with 5 bases between them. CDR1 is MNHEY, CDR2 SVGAGI, per germline. CDR3 length: 11 residues. DNA of the CDR3: TGTGCCAGCGGTCCTAATTCACCCCTCCACTTT. Translation gives CASGPNSPLHF.

This clone has just one count. This chain uses TRBV7-2 with TRBJ1-5, with D possibly matching TRBD1 (5 bases). V was shortened by 2 bases and J by 6 bases, with 14 bases between the two germline ends. The CDR3 totals 15 residues. Germline lookup yields CDR1 SGHTA and CDR2 FQGNSA. CDR3 residues: CASSLLTLGGQPQHF. The CDR3 DNA sequence: TGTGCCAGCAGCTTATTAACCCTTGGGGGTCAGCCCCAGCATTTT.

The chain couples TRBV2 to TRBJ2-7, with 12 bases lining up with TRBD2. CDR3 size: 15 residues. Germline V gives CDR1 SNHLY, CDR2 FYNNEI. J lost 5 bases, V lost 4 bases, and 6 bases had no gene match. The CDR3 sequence: CASSGSSGRGNEQYF. CDR3 in DNA: TGTGCCAGCAGTGGGTCTAGCGGGAGGGGGAACGAGCAGTACTTC.